The 27 T cell receptor beta chains below all came from one sample that was sequenced in a study of cytomegalovirus exposure and HLA in healthy donors. The PCR employed 60 Vbeta primers together with 13 Jbeta primers. Sequenced by immunoSEQ multiplex PCR; TCRdb stores in-frame clones only, minus some. The data contain 100,000 to 150,000 clones, over 60% of them singletons. Sequencing was performed on PBMCs. The receptors derive from a man in his thirties or forties in good health and CMV-seronegative.

The J gene is TRBJ2-3, the V gene TRBV11-2; D might be TRBD2 (5 bases). The CDR3 runs 15 residues. Trimming shortened V by 3 bases and J by 2 bases, and 12 bases separated the two germline ends. Germline V lookup: CDR1 SGHAT, CDR2 FQNNGV. The CDR3 reads CASSFGRLNTDTQYF. The CDR3 DNA reads TGTGCCAGCAGCTTTGGGCGACTAAACACAGATACGCAGTATTTT.

The chain has TRBV30 and TRBJ2-5; D may be TRBD1 (6 bases). V was shortened by 8 bases and J by 4 bases, with 14 bases between the two germline ends. The CDR3 consists of 12 residues. CDR1 and CDR2 (germline): GTSNPN, SVGIG (reference sequence). The CDR3 bases are TGTGCCACTTACAGGGAAGGAGAGACCCAGTACTTC. Amino acids: CATYREGETQYF.

This clone showed up just once. A read error may account for a junction end that differs from germline. The chain has TRBV27 and TRBJ2-3; no reliable D call. The CDR3 totals 16 residues. CDR1 MNHEY and CDR2 SMNVEV come from the germline V gene (reference sequence). CDR3 protein: CASSLKSALYTDTRYF. As DNA, the CDR3 is TGTGCCAGCAGTTTAAAGTCCGCCCTTTACACAGATACGCGGTATTTT.

The table lists this clone with a few counts. This sequence joins TRBV20-1 and TRBJ2-7; tentative D call: TRBD2 (5 bases). V was shortened by 7 bases and J by 2 bases, with 9 bases between the two germline ends. There are 11 residues in the CDR3. Germline V gene data show CDR1 as DFQATT and CDR2 as SNEGSKA (reference sequence). The CDR3 here is CSVSGAYEQYF. CDR3 DNA: TGCAGTGTGAGCGGAGCCTACGAGCAGTACTTC.

This sequence joins TRBV29-1 and TRBJ2-1; TRBD2 aligns across 8 bases. The CDR3 covers 13 residues. The germline CDR1 and CDR2 sequences are SQVTM and ANQGSEA. V gave up 6 bases and J gave up 13 bases; unmatched junction bases: 14. This CDR3 is CSVRTSRTTKQFF. The CDR3 nucleotides read TGCAGCGTCCGGACTAGCCGAACGACTAAACAGTTCTTC.

The CDR3 region is CASSYGRPGANVLTF. In nucleotides, the CDR3 is TGTGCCAGCAGTTACGGCAGGCCTGGGGCCAACGTCCTGACTTTC. This chain joins TRBV6-5 and TRBJ2-6; D gene unclear. Germline CDR1 MNHEY, CDR2 SVGAGI. V shed 2 bases and J shed 2 bases, with 7 bases lying between them. CDR3 size: 15 residues.

This chain connects TRBV15 to TRBJ2-3, with D uncertain. V was cut by 0 bases and J by 2 bases, with 15 bases left in between. Looked up from germline, CDR1 is LNHNV and CDR2 is YYDKDF (reference sequence). The CDR3 totals 17 residues. CDR3 bases: TGTGCCACCAGCAGAGATATTTTGTCAGGTTCCACAGATACGCAGTATTTT. Encoded protein: CATSRDILSGSTDTQYF.

The chain is built from TRBV2 and TRBJ2-5; D perhaps matches TRBD1 (5 bases). The CDR3 contains 11 residues. Germline V lookup: CDR1 SNHLY, CDR2 FYNNEI. V was pared by 6 bases and J by 5 bases, with 7 bases between. CDR3 sequence reads: CASRGRETQYF. The CDR3 DNA follows: TGTGCCAGCAGGGGGCGGGAGACCCAGTACTTC.

V and J are TRBV11-3 and TRBJ2-1; perhaps TRBD1 as D (5 bases). Trimming removed 3 bases from V and 3 bases from J, with 12 bases in between. The CDR3 is made up of 15 amino acids. Germline-derived CDR1 and CDR2 are SGHNT and YENEEA. The CDR3 nucleotides are TGTGCCAGCAGCTTCTCCAGGGAAAGCTACAATGAGCAGTTCTTC. Amino acid sequence: CASSFSRESYNEQFF.

This clone was counted between two and nine times. The J gene is TRBJ2-1, the V gene TRBV10-3; D is possibly TRBD2 (5 bases). Germline loops: CDR1 ENHRY, CDR2 SYGVKD. This CDR3 spans 16 amino acids. The V end lost 2 bases, the J end lost 6 bases, and 17 bases lay between the germline ends. The CDR3 sequence: CAISEGLLSGGNEQFF. For the CDR3, the DNA is TGTGCCATCAGTGAGGGACTCCTATCGGGTGGCAATGAGCAGTTCTTC.

This chain links TRBV9 with TRBJ2-1; 10 bases match TRBD2. Trimming took 5 bases from V and 3 from J; bases not matched to a gene: 5. This CDR3 has 15 residues. Germline CDR1 and CDR2: SGDLS and YYNGEE. The chain's CDR3 is CASRELAGGYNEQFF. In DNA form, the CDR3 reads TGTGCCAGCAGGGAATTAGCGGGAGGCTACAATGAGCAGTTCTTC. The full variable domain, in which reference TRBV9 and TRBJ2-1 provide the parts outside the CDR3, is DSGVTQTPKHLITATGQRVTLRCSPRSGDLSVYWYQQSLDQGLQFLIQYYNGEERAKGNILERFSAQQFPDLHSELNLSSLELGDSALYFCASRELAGGYNEQFFGPGTRLTVL.

This rearrangement joins TRBV25-1 to TRBJ2-7; 11 bases agree with TRBD2. Trimming removed 5 bases from V and 4 bases from J; junction bases left unmatched: 4. The germline V gene encodes CDR1 MGHDK and CDR2 SYGVNS. This CDR3 comprises 14 residues. CDR3 residues: CASSLAGGAYEQYF. The CDR3 region has the DNA TGTGCCAGCAGTCTAGCGGGGGGCGCGTACGAGCAGTACTTC.

This chain uses TRBV5-1 with TRBJ2-5; TRBD1 agrees at 7 bases. The J call may be mistaken, given a closer DNA end match to TRBJ2-7. Per the germline V gene, CDR1 is SGHRS and CDR2 is YFSETQ. The CDR3 is 14 residues long. Written as DNA, the CDR3 is TGCGCCAGCACCACGGACAGGTTACGCAACGAGCAGTACTTC. Its translation: CASTTDRLRNEQYF.

The genes are TRBV27 and TRBJ1-5, with D perhaps matching TRBD1 (6 bases). With 2 bases removed from V and 0 bases from J, the gap between germline ends came to 11 bases. This CDR3 comprises 16 residues. The germline CDR1 and CDR2 sequences are MNHEY and SMNVEV (reference sequence). CDR3 DNA sequence: TGTGCCAGCAGTTTAGGGACACGGAATAGCAATCAGCCCCAGCATTTT. This gives the protein CASSLGTRNSNQPQHF.

DNA for the CDR3: TGTGCCAGCAGCGTAAGACTAGCGGGGGGCGGGGAGACCCAGTACTTC. Protein product: CASSVRLAGGGETQYF. The chain is built from TRBV5-4 and TRBJ2-5; 13 positions match TRBD2. The germline gives CDR1 SGHNT, CDR2 YYREEE (reference sequence). With V trimmed by 4 bases and J by 5 bases, 8 bases remained unmatched. CDR3 size: 16 residues.

This chain uses TRBV5-1 with TRBJ2-3; 9 nucleotides match TRBD2. Germline V gives CDR1 SGHRS, CDR2 YFSETQ. The V and J ends lost 4 bases and 4 bases, in that order; junction bases with no gene match: 7. This CDR3 is built from 15 residues. The CDR3 nucleotides are TGCGCCAGCAGCGTAGCGGGAGATATATCAGATACGCAGTATTTT. This sequence encodes CASSVAGDISDTQYF.

This clone has a handful of counts. The rearrangement uses TRBV29-1 and TRBJ1-1; D is uncertain. Germline V CDR1 and CDR2: SQVTM, ANQGSEA. The CDR3 extends over 14 amino acids. V was trimmed by 5 bases and J by 4 bases, leaving 17 bases between them. The CDR3 DNA reads as TGCAGCGTTTTGAGAACCCCAGGCATCACTGAAGCTTTCTTT. The encoded protein is CSVLRTPGITEAFF. Filled out from reference TRBV29-1 and TRBJ1-1, the complete variable domain reads SAVISQKPSRDICQRGTSLTIQCQVDSQVTMMFWYRQQPGQSLTLIATANQGSEATYESGFVIDKFPISRPNLTFSTLTVSNMSPEDSSIYLCSVLRTPGITEAFFGQGTRLTVV.

This chain connects TRBV19 to TRBJ2-3; 8 nucleotides agree with TRBD1. CDR3 length equals 14 residues. Trimming removed 5 bases from V and 1 base from J; junction bases left unmatched: 2. The germline CDR1 and CDR2 sequences are LNHDA and SQIVND (reference sequence). CDR3 residues: CASSSTGGTDTQYF. The CDR3 DNA is TGTGCCAGTAGTTCGACAGGGGGCACAGATACGCAGTATTTT. The variable domain in full, with the rest retrieved from reference TRBV19 and TRBJ2-3, is DGGITQSPKYLFRKEGQNVTLSCEQNLNHDAMYWYRQDPGQGLRLIYYSQIVNDFQKGDIAEGYSVSREKKESFPLTVTSAQKNPTAFYLCASSSTGGTDTQYFGPGTRLTVL.

This chain joins TRBV4-1 and TRBJ2-7; maybe TRBD2 (6 bases). Germline assignment: CDR1 MGHRA and CDR2 YSYEKL. The V gene lost 0 bases and the J gene lost 0 bases, with 12 bases spanning the gap. The CDR3 consists of 16 residues. This CDR3 is CASSQELGLRSYEQYF. The CDR3 region has the DNA TGCGCCAGCAGCCAAGAACTGGGACTGCGCTCCTACGAGCAGTACTTC.

V usage is TRBV5-1 and J usage is TRBJ1-4; 7 bases are a match to TRBD1. With 0 bases clipped from V and 6 bases from J, the junction kept 2 bases outside the gene matches. The CDR3 has 14 amino acids. In germline, CDR1 is SGHRS, CDR2 YFSETQ. CDR3 loop: CASSLAGGYEKLFF. The DNA for the CDR3 is TGCGCCAGCAGCTTGGCAGGGGGATATGAAAAACTGTTTTTT.

This chain connects TRBV18 to TRBJ1-2; TRBD1 matches 9 bases. With V trimmed by 4 bases and J by 6 bases, 9 bases remained unmatched. This CDR3 is 15 amino acids long. The germline CDR1 and CDR2 sequences are KGHSH and LQKENI. CDR3 DNA sequence: TGTGCCAGCTCACAGTACAGGGGGCAAGGAGATGGCTACACCTTC. Amino acid sequence: CASSQYRGQGDGYTF.

This rearrangement joins TRBV11-2 to TRBJ2-7; 9 nucleotides align to TRBD1. This CDR3 is built from 14 residues. The ends lost 4 bases at V and 3 bases at J; junction bases unmatched: 4. Looked up from germline, CDR1 is SGHAT and CDR2 is FQNNGV. CDR3: CASSSPGQGYEQYF. In DNA form, the CDR3 reads TGTGCCAGCAGCTCCCCGGGACAGGGCTACGAGCAGTACTTC.

This rearrangement joins TRBV5-5 to TRBJ1-2; 8 bases are shared with TRBD1. The CDR3 loop spans 16 amino acids. V dropped 3 bases and J dropped 4; count of bases not matched to a gene: 11. Germline loops: CDR1 SGHKS, CDR2 YYEKEE (reference sequence). CDR3 region: CASSSNGQGGVYGYTF. Written as DNA, the CDR3 is TGTGCCAGCAGCTCCAATGGACAGGGCGGCGTCTATGGCTACACCTTC.

The sample holds one count of this clone. The genes are TRBV4-3 and TRBJ2-3, with 14 bases identical to TRBD2. This CDR3 has 19 residues. J lost 0 bases, V lost 1 base, and 6 bases had no gene match. The V gene's germline CDR1 is LGHNA and CDR2 YSLEER. As DNA, the CDR3 is TGCGCCAGCAGCCAAGTGGGACTAGCGGGGGCGCCCAGCACAGATACGCAGTATTTT. Translating it yields CASSQVGLAGAPSTDTQYF.

The chain combines TRBV5-1 with TRBJ2-1, with D possibly matching TRBD2 (6 bases). From germline, CDR1 is SGHRS and CDR2 YFSETQ. The CDR3 has 17 amino acids. V was trimmed by 3 bases and J by 2 bases, leaving 18 bases between them. CDR3 protein: CASSSGLRGGTYNEQFF. Here the CDR3 DNA reads TGCGCCAGCAGCTCAGGACTTCGGGGAGGTACCTACAATGAGCAGTTCTTC.

This clone was detected once. The chain links TRBV6-6 to TRBJ2-5; TRBD1 aligns across 7 bases. Trimming at V came to 5 bases and at J to 3 bases, leaving 12 bases not matched to a gene. In germline, CDR1 is MNHNY, CDR2 SVGAGI (reference sequence). CDR3 length: 16 amino acids. In nucleotides, the CDR3 is TGTGCCAGCAGTCAGCCTATGACAGGGCTGGAAGAGACCCAGTACTTC. It is translated as CASSQPMTGLEETQYF.

The chain recombines TRBV5-1 with TRBJ2-7, with a tentative D call TRBD1 (5 bases). There are 16 residues in the CDR3. V shed 0 bases and J shed 6 bases, with 19 bases lying between them. The germline V gene encodes CDR1 SGHRS and CDR2 YFSETQ. The CDR3 protein is CASSLGGASPQTEQYF. Written as DNA, the CDR3 is TGCGCCAGCAGCTTGGGGGGCGCGTCACCCCAAACCGAGCAGTACTTC.